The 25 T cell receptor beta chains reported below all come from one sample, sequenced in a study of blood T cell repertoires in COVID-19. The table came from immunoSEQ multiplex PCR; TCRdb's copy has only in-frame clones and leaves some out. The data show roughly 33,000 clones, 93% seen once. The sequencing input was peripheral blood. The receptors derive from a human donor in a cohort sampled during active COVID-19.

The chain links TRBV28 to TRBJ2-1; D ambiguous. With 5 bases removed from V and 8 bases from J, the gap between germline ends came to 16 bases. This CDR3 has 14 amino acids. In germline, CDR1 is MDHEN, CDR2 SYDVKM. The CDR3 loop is CASSLYGGQDEQFF. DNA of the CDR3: TGTGCCAGCAGTCTTTATGGCGGCCAAGATGAGCAGTTCTTC.

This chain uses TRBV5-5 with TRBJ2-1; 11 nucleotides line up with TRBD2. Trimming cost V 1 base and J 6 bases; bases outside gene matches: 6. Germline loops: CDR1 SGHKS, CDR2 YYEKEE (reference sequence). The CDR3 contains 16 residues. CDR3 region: CASSLNSGGAPNEQFF. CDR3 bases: TGTGCCAGCAGCTTGAATAGCGGGGGGGCCCCCAATGAGCAGTTCTTC.

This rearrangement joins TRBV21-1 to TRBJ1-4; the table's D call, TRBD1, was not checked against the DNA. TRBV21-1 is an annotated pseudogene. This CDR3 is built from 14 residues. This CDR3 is CASSKGQTNEKLFF. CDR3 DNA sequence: TGTGCCAGCAGCAAAGGACAGACTAATGAAAAACTGTTTTTT.

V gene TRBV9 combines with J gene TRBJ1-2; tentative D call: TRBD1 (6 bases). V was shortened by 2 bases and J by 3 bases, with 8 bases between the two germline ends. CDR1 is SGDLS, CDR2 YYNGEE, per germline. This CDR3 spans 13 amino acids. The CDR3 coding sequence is TGTGCCAGCAGCGTCCAGGGGTACTATGGCTACACCTTC. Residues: CASSVQGYYGYTF. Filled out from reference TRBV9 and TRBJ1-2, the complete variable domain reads DSGVTQTPKHLITATGQRVTLRCSPRSGDLSVYWYQQSLDQGLQFLIQYYNGEERAKGNILERFSAQQFPDLHSELNLSSLELGDSALYFCASSVQGYYGYTFGSGTRLTVV.

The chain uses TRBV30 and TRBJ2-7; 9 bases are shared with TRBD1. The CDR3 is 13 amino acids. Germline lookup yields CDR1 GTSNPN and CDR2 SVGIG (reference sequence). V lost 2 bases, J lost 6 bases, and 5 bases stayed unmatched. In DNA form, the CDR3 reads TGTGCCTGGAGTCGGGGACAGGGAGCCGAGCAGTACTTC. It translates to CAWSRGQGAEQYF.

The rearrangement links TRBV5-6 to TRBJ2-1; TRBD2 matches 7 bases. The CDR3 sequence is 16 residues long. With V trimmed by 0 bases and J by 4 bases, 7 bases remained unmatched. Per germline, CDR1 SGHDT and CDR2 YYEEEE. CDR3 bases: TGTGCCAGCAGCTTGGGTGCGGGGGTGACATACAATGAGCAGTTCTTC. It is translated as CASSLGAGVTYNEQFF.

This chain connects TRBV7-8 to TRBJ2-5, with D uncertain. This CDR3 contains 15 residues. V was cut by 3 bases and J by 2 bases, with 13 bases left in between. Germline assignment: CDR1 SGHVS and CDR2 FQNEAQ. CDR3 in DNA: TGTGCCAGCAGCTTCGACGGCAGGTTACAAGAGACCCAGTACTTC. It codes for CASSFDGRLQETQYF. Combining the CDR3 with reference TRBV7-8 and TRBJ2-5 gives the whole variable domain GAGVSQSPRYKVAKRGQDVALRCDPISGHVSLFWYQQALGQGPEFLTYFQNEAQLDKSGLPSDRFFAERPEGSVSTLKIQRTQQEDSAVYLCASSFDGRLQETQYFGPGTRLLVL.

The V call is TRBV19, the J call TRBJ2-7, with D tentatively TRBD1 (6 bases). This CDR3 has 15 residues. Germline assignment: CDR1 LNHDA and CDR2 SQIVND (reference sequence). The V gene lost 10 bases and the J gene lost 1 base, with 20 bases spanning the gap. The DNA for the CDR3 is TGTGCCACCCGACAGGCCTACCCCTCTTCCTACGAGCAGTACTTC. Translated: CATRQAYPSSYEQYF.

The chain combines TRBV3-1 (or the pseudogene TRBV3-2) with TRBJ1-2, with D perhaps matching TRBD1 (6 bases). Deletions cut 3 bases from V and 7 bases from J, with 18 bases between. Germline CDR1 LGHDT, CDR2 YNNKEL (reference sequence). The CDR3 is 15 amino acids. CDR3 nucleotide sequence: TGTGCCAGCAGCCAGATGCTTCAGGGGCAGGGTGGCTACACCTTC. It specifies CASSQMLQGQGGYTF.

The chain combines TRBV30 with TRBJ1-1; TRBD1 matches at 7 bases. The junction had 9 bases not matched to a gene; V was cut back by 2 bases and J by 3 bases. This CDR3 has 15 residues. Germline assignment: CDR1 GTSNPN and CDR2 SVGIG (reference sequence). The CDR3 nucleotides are TGTGCCTGGAGTCATGACAGGGCGTTGGACACTGAAGCTTTCTTT. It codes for CAWSHDRALDTEAFF.

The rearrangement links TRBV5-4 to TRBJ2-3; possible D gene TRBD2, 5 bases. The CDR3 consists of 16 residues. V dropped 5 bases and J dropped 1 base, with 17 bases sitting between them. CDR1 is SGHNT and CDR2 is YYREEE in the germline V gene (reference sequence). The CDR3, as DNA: TGTGCCAGCAGATTTTGGGAGCTAGTCGGCACAGATACGCAGTATTTT. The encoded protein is CASRFWELVGTDTQYF.

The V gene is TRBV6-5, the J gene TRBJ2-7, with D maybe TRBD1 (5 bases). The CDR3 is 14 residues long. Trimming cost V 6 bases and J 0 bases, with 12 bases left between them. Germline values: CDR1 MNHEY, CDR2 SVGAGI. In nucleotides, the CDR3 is TGTGCCAGCAGGAAGGACACCTACTCCTACGAGCAGTACTTC. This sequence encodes CASRKDTYSYEQYF.

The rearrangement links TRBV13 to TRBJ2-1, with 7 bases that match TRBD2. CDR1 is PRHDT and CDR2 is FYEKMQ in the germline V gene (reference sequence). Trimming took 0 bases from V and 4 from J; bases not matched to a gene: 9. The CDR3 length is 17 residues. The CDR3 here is CASSLGGGRGLYNEQFF. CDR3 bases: TGTGCCAGCAGCTTAGGAGGCGGGAGAGGGCTTTACAATGAGCAGTTCTTC. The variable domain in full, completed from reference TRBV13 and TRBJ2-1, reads AAGVIQSPRHLIKEKRETATLKCYPIPRHDTVYWYQQGPGQDPQFLISFYEKMQSDKGSIPDRFSAQQFSDYHSELNMSSLELGDSALYFCASSLGGGRGLYNEQFFGPGTRLTVL.

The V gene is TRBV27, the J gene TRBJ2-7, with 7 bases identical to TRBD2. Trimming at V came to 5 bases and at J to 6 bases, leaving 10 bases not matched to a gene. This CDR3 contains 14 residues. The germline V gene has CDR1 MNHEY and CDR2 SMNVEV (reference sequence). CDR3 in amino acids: CASSSGTPLSEQYF. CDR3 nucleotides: TGTGCCAGCAGTAGCGGGACTCCTCTAAGCGAGCAGTACTTC.

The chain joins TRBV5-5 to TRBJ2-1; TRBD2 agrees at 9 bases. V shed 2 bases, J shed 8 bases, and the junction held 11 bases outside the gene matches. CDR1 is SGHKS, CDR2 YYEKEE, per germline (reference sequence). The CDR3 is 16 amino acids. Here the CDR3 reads CASSFVAGGRGDEQFF. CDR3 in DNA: TGTGCCAGCAGCTTCGTTGCTGGCGGGAGGGGGGATGAGCAGTTCTTC.

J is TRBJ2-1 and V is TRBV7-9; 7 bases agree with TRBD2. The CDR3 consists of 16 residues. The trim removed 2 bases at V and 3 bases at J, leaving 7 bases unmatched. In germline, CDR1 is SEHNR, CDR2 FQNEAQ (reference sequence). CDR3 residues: CASSLIVAGGYNEQFF. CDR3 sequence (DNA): TGTGCCAGCAGCTTAATAGTAGCGGGCGGCTACAATGAGCAGTTCTTC.

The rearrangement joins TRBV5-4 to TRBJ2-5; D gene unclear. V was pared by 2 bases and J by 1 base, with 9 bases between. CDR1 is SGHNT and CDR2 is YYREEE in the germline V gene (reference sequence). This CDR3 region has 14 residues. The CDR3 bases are TGTGCCAGCAGCTTTAGTCGTGCCCAAGAGACCCAGTACTTC. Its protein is CASSFSRAQETQYF.

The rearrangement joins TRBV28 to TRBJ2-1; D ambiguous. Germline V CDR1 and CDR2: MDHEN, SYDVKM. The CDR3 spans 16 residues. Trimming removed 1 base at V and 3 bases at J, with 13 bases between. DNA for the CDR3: TGTGCCAGCAGTTTATCGGGTAGCAGTTTCTACAATGAGCAGTTCTTC. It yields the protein CASSLSGSSFYNEQFF.

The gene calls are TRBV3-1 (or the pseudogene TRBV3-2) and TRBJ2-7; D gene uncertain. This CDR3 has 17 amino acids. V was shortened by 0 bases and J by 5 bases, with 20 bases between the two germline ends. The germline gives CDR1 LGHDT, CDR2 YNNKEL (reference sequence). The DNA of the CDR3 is TGTGCCAGCAGCCAAGAATATCCCCTAGGTAGTCCCCACGAGCAGTACTTC. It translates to CASSQEYPLGSPHEQYF.

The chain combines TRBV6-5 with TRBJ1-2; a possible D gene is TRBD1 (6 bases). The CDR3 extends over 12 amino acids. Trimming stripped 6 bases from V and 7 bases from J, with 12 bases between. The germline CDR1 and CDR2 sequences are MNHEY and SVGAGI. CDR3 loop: CASRGTSGGYTF. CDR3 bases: TGTGCCAGCAGGGGGACAAGTGGTGGCTACACCTTC.

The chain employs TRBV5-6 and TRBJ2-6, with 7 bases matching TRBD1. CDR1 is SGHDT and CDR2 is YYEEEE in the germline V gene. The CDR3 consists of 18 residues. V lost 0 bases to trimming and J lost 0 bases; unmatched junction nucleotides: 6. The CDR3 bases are TGTGCCAGCAGCTTGGCCCCAGGGGGAAGCTCTGGGGCCAACGTCCTGACTTTC. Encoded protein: CASSLAPGGSSGANVLTF.

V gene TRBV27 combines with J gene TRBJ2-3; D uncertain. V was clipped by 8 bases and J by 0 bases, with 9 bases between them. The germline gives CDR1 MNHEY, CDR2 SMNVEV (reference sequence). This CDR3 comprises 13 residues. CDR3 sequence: CASALQSTDTQYF. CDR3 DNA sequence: TGTGCCAGCGCTCTACAGAGCACAGATACGCAGTATTTT.

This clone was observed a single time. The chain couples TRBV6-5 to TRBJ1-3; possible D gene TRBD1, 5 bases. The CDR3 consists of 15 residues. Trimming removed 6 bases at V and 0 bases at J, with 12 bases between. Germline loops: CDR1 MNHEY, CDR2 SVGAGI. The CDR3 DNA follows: TGTGCCAGCAGGTTGGGGGGTTACTCTGGAAACACCATATATTTT. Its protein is CASRLGGYSGNTIYF.

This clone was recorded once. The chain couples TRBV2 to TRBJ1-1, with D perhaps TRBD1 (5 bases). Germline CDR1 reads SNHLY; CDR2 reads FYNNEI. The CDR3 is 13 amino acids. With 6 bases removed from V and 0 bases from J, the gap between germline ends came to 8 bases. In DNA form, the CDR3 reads TGTGCCAGCAGGACAGTCATGAACACTGAAGCTTTCTTT. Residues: CASRTVMNTEAFF.

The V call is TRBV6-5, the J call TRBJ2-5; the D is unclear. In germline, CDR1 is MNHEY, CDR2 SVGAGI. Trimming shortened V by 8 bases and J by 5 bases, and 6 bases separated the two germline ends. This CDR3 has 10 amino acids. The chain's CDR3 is CASAGETQYF. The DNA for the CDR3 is TGTGCCAGCGCCGGGGAGACCCAGTACTTC.